This section outlines one TCR beta chain sequence together with its context. This CDR3 spans 16 amino acids. The V end was cut by 5 bases, the J end by 7 bases, with 20 bases between. The germline CDR1 and CDR2 sequences are LNHDA and SQIVND (reference sequence). The data were taken from a study of cytomegalovirus exposure and HLA in healthy donors. The study ran its PCR with 60 Vbeta and 13 Jbeta primers. TCRdb's table, derived via immunoSEQ multiplex PCR, lists solely in-frame clones and lacks some. The sample holds 150,000 to 200,000 clones, 80% to 85% seen once. The origin of this receptor is a boy aged 2 to 9 in good health and CMV-seronegative. The chain recombines TRBV19 with TRBJ1-4, with D perhaps matching TRBD1 (6 bases). The sequenced material came from PBMCs. The CDR3 loop is CASSASGTGLGEKLFF. The CDR3 nucleotides read TGTGCCAGTAGTGCCTCGGGTACAGGGCTGGGTGAAAAACTGTTTTTT.